Below are 26 T cell receptor beta chains sequenced from a single sample in a study of identifying expanded T cells in peripheral blood. Sequencing used immunoSEQ multiplex PCR; TCRdb keeps in-frame clones, though not all of them. This sample yields approximately 100,000 clones, of which 88% are seen a single time; just under 8.5% belongs to the top ten. The sample consisted of blood. The receptors come from a person aged 18 to 75 in good health.

The J gene is TRBJ2-1, the V gene TRBV27; no reliable D call. This CDR3 comprises 13 residues. Deletions cut 2 bases from V and 8 bases from J, with 10 bases between. Germline V CDR1 and CDR2: MNHEY, SMNVEV (reference sequence). CDR3 coding DNA: TGTGCCAGCAGTTTAATAGTCCACGATGAGCAGTTCTTC. It yields the protein CASSLIVHDEQFF.

CDR3 DNA: TGTGCCAGCAGCGTAGGAGCGGGGGGAATCTACGAGCAGTACTTC. Protein sequence: CASSVGAGGIYEQYF. The chain combines TRBV9 with TRBJ2-7, with 9 bases lining up with TRBD2. This CDR3 is built from 15 residues. V lost 0 bases and J lost 3; bases outside the gene matches: 4. Germline V gene data show CDR1 as SGDLS and CDR2 as YYNGEE. The whole variable domain, filled in from reference TRBV9 and TRBJ2-7, reads DSGVTQTPKHLITATGQRVTLRCSPRSGDLSVYWYQQSLDQGLQFLIQYYNGEERAKGNILERFSAQQFPDLHSELNLSSLELGDSALYFCASSVGAGGIYEQYFGPGTRLTVT.

The chain combines TRBV7-9 with TRBJ2-1; D gene unclear. Germline CDR1 is SEHNR and CDR2 is FQNEAQ (reference sequence). Trimming removed 2 bases at V and 9 bases at J, with 8 bases between. There are 12 residues in the CDR3. This CDR3 reads CASSLWVGEQFF. CDR3 DNA: TGTGCCAGCAGCTTATGGGTCGGTGAGCAGTTCTTC.

This clone has more than one count but fewer than ten. The V gene is TRBV29-1, the J gene TRBJ1-2, with D perhaps matching TRBD1 (6 bases). This CDR3 has 15 residues. Trimming stripped 1 base from V and 4 bases from J, with 16 bases between. Germline values: CDR1 SQVTM, CDR2 ANQGSEA. CDR3 bases: TGCAGCGTTGAAGGGACGTACCCACAGGGCTATGGCTACACCTTC. This translates into CSVEGTYPQGYGYTF.

The chain carries TRBV9 and TRBJ2-2; a possible D gene is TRBD1 (5 bases). Germline V lookup: CDR1 SGDLS, CDR2 YYNGEE. V shed 0 bases and J shed 2 bases, with 11 bases lying between them. This CDR3 has 16 amino acids. Here the CDR3 reads CASSVDRQPNTGELFF. Here the CDR3 DNA reads TGTGCCAGCAGCGTAGATAGACAGCCCAACACCGGGGAGCTGTTTTTT.

The V gene is TRBV7-2, the J gene TRBJ2-1; TRBD1 aligns across 10 bases. J gave up 8 bases and V 4 bases, and 5 bases lay outside the gene matches. Germline loops: CDR1 SGHTA, CDR2 FQGNSA. The length of the CDR3 is 14 residues. The CDR3 loop is CASSYRDRGDEQFF. The CDR3 DNA sequence: TGTGCCAGCAGCTACCGGGACAGGGGTGATGAGCAGTTCTTC.

The chain uses TRBV9 and TRBJ1-1; 9 bases agree with TRBD1. The CDR3 length is 16 residues. V lost 3 bases, J lost 4 bases, and 10 bases stayed unmatched. CDR1 SGDLS and CDR2 YYNGEE come from the germline V gene. CDR3 DNA sequence: TGTGCCAGCAGCGACAGACAGGGGGTGTTTGGCACTGAAGCTTTCTTT. Translation gives CASSDRQGVFGTEAFF.

The rearrangement links TRBV7-2 to TRBJ2-3; D is unresolved. This CDR3 has 13 amino acids. CDR1 and CDR2 (germline): SGHTA, FQGNSA. V shed 5 bases and J shed 0 bases, with 6 bases lying between them. CDR3 coding DNA: TGTGCCAGCAGCCCCCCTAGCACAGATACGCAGTATTTT. This codes for CASSPPSTDTQYF.

The chain joins TRBV7-9 to TRBJ1-5; 8 bases line up with TRBD1. The length of the CDR3 is 14 residues. CDR1 SEHNR and CDR2 FQNEAQ come from the germline V gene (reference sequence). The J segment lost 3 bases and the V segment lost 3 bases, leaving 1 base of the junction unmatched. DNA for the CDR3: TGTGCCAGCAGCTTGACAGGGGACAATCAGCCCCAGCATTTT. It yields the protein CASSLTGDNQPQHF.

The rearrangement joins TRBV11-2 to TRBJ1-2, with 8 bases lining up with TRBD1. Germline V lookup: CDR1 SGHAT, CDR2 FQNNGV. With V trimmed by 3 bases and J by 6 bases, 6 bases remained unmatched. The CDR3 contains 14 residues. For the CDR3, the DNA is TGTGCCAGCAGCTTCCGGGACAGGAGGAATGGCTACACCTTC. Translating gives CASSFRDRRNGYTF. The whole variable domain, filled in from reference TRBV11-2 and TRBJ1-2, reads EAGVAQSPRYKIIEKRQSVAFWCNPISGHATLYWYQQILGQGPKLLIQFQNNGVVDDSQLPKDRFSAERLKGVDSTLKIQPAKLEDSAVYLCASSFRDRRNGYTFGSGTRLTVV.

This CDR3 reads CASSMDASAGELFF. Written as DNA, the CDR3 is TGTGCCAGCAGTATGGACGCCTCTGCCGGGGAGCTGTTTTTT. The chain links TRBV6-1 to TRBJ2-2, with D hard to call. Per the germline V gene, CDR1 is MNHNS and CDR2 is SASEGT. V dropped 5 bases and J dropped 6 bases, with 13 bases sitting between them. The length of the CDR3 is 14 residues.

The rearrangement uses TRBV6-6 and TRBJ1-5; D may be TRBD1 (5 bases). Germline loops: CDR1 MNHNY, CDR2 SVGAGI (reference sequence). Trimming removed 6 bases from V and 1 base from J, with 10 bases in between. The CDR3 is 14 residues long. The CDR3 sequence is CASSSQGSNQPQHF. In nucleotides, the CDR3 is TGTGCCAGCAGCTCCCAGGGAAGCAATCAGCCCCAGCATTTT.

V and J are TRBV7-3 and TRBJ2-7, with D possibly TRBD1 on 5 matching bases. The CDR3 consists of 13 residues. Per the germline V gene, CDR1 is SGHTA and CDR2 is FQGTGA. V lost 1 base, J lost 1 base, and 5 bases lay in between. CDR3 sequence (DNA): TGTGCCAGCAGCTTAAAGGGGTCCTACGAGCAGTACTTC. Protein sequence: CASSLKGSYEQYF.

The V call is TRBV27, the J call TRBJ1-2; D is possibly TRBD1 (6 bases). The germline V gene has CDR1 MNHEY and CDR2 SMNVEV (reference sequence). This CDR3 comprises 15 residues. The V and J ends lost 7 bases and 6 bases respectively, with 21 bases between them. The DNA of the CDR3 is TGTGCCAGCACCCCAAGTGGGGCAGGGGCGGATGGCTACACCTTC. Encoded protein: CASTPSGAGADGYTF.

Comment on this clone: This sample also contains other DNA sequences that code for the same CDR3. The chain has TRBV28 and TRBJ1-2, with 7 bases matching TRBD1. The CDR3 extends over 13 amino acids. CDR1 is MDHEN, CDR2 SYDVKM, per germline. J lost 2 bases, V lost 4 bases, and 1 base had no gene match. The CDR3 loop is CASSSGQNYGYTF. CDR3 in DNA: TGTGCCAGCAGTTCGGGACAGAACTATGGCTACACCTTC.

The gene calls are TRBV2 and TRBJ2-3, with no clear D. The V end was cut by 6 bases, the J end by 2 bases, with 12 bases between. This CDR3 comprises 14 residues. Germline CDR1 SNHLY, CDR2 FYNNEI. This chain's CDR3 is CASSSVLVTDTQYF. CDR3 nucleotides: TGTGCCAGCAGCTCGGTGCTCGTCACAGATACGCAGTATTTT.

The chain combines TRBV7-3 with TRBJ1-3, with D possibly TRBD1 on 5 matching bases. CDR3 length: 14 amino acids. Trimming pared 2 bases from V and 1 base from J, leaving 6 bases between. Germline CDR1 and CDR2: SGHTA and FQGTGA. The CDR3 nucleotides read TGTGCCAGCAGCTTACAGGGTTCTGGAAACACCATATATTTT. Its protein product is CASSLQGSGNTIYF.

This chain joins TRBV2 and TRBJ2-7; D call uncertain. The CDR3 length is 12 residues. CDR1 is SNHLY, CDR2 FYNNEI, per germline. Trimming took off 6 bases at V and 3 bases at J, with 9 bases between the two ends. CDR3 bases: TGTGCCAGCAGCCCTCTTAACTACGAGCAGTACTTC. It encodes CASSPLNYEQYF.

The chain is built from TRBV4-1 and TRBJ2-7; 8 positions agree with TRBD1. V lost 4 bases to trimming and J lost 5 bases; unmatched junction nucleotides: 4. The CDR3 length is 13 residues. Germline CDR1 MGHRA, CDR2 YSYEKL. This CDR3 is CASSLTGVDEQYF. In DNA, the CDR3 is TGCGCCAGCAGCCTGACAGGGGTTGACGAGCAGTACTTC.

This clone was recorded once. The chain uses TRBV6-1 and TRBJ1-5; 7 bases fit TRBD1. This CDR3 comprises 14 residues. Germline trimming cut 2 bases from V and 7 bases from J; bases unmatched to any gene: 5. Germline-derived CDR1 and CDR2 are MNHNS and SASEGT. CDR3 amino acids: CASSEIQGTQPQHF. The CDR3 DNA sequence: TGTGCCAGCAGTGAAATACAGGGGACCCAGCCCCAGCATTTT.

The genes are TRBV5-8 and TRBJ2-3; the D gene is possibly TRBD1 (5 bases). The CDR3 totals 13 residues. From germline, CDR1 is SGHTS and CDR2 YDEGEE. Trimming stripped 2 bases from V and 4 bases from J, with 8 bases between. The CDR3 DNA reads TGTGCCAGCAGCTTAAGGGGCCCAGATACGCAGTATTTT. Translation: CASSLRGPDTQYF.

This sequence joins TRBV10-2 and TRBJ2-2; D is perhaps TRBD1 or TRBD2 (6 bases each). Trimming shortened V by 6 bases and J by 4 bases, and 15 bases separated the two germline ends. Germline V gene lookup returns CDR1 WSHSY and CDR2 SAAADI. This CDR3 has 15 amino acids. The CDR3 nucleotides read TGCGCCAGCAGCCCGGGGGCGTTTGTCACCGGGGAGCTGTTTTTT. It translates to CASSPGAFVTGELFF.

The rearrangement links TRBV4-1 to TRBJ2-7; D may be TRBD1 (7 bases). Trimming took off 1 base at V and 4 bases at J, with 14 bases between the two ends. The CDR3 spans 15 residues. Germline V CDR1 and CDR2: MGHRA, YSYEKL. The CDR3 loop reads CASSQGAGQSYEQYF. In DNA form, the CDR3 reads TGCGCCAGCAGCCAAGGGGCGGGACAGAGTTACGAGCAGTACTTC.

Concerning this clone itself: A junction boundary mismatches the germline segment, possibly from a read error. The chain employs TRBV4-2 and TRBJ1-2, with TRBD1 as a possible D gene (5 bases). This CDR3 spans 18 amino acids. Germline V gives CDR1 LGHNA, CDR2 YNFKEQ. CDR3 sequence (DNA): TGTGCCAGCAGTCAAGTATTAGGCCGGGGGAAGACTAACTATGGCTACACCTTC. Encoded protein: CASSQVLGRGKTNYGYTF.

The genes are TRBV7-2 and TRBJ1-1; 8 bases are shared with TRBD1. This CDR3 is 15 amino acids long. The germline CDR1 and CDR2 sequences are SGHTA and FQGNSA. With V trimmed by 6 bases and J by 0 bases, 6 bases remained unmatched. Here the CDR3 DNA reads TGTGCCAGCAGAGCAGGGGGCGGAATGAACACTGAAGCTTTCTTT. It encodes CASRAGGGMNTEAFF.

This clone was counted ten times or more. V and J are TRBV4-1 and TRBJ2-7, with TRBD2 matching over 7 bases. This CDR3 comprises 14 residues. Losses at the gene ends were 1 base for V and 2 bases for J; bases not matched to a gene: 2. Germline V gene data show CDR1 as MGHRA and CDR2 as YSYEKL. For the CDR3, the DNA is TGCGCCAGCAGCCAAGTGGGGGGGACCTACGAGCAGTACTTC. Translation gives CASSQVGGTYEQYF.